This TCR beta chain comes out of a study of radiotherapy plus CTLA-4 blockade in lung cancer. Study-wide context: For around 18% of patients, objective responses occurred, and about 30% had disease control. Study conclusions and caveats: In blood, tumor-derived TCR clones expanded after radiotherapy plus ipilimumab. Reports identified early blood T cell clone dynamics, with interferon-beta, as the best response predictor.

The CDR3 contains 15 residues. The V gene's germline CDR1 is SGHAT and CDR2 FQNNGV. V lost 5 bases and J lost 4, with 18 bases in between. This table comes from immunoSEQ multiplex PCR, and its TCRdb copy is limited to in-frame clones, with some not included. The sample records around 49,000 clones, more than 75% being singletons. As to this clone: No antigen is known for it.

This clonotype was sampled from a human donor with non-small cell lung cancer whose response to radiotherapy plus ipilimumab could not be evaluated. Sample: peripheral blood, taken from a patient treated with radiotherapy plus ipilimumab. This chain joins TRBV11-2 and TRBJ2-7; the D gene is possibly TRBD2 (6 bases). The CDR3 sequence: CASSLQVLGRYEQYF. The CDR3 nucleotides are TGTGCCAGCAGCCTCCAAGTACTAGGGAGGTACGAGCAGTACTTC.